One and the same sample provided the 9 T cell receptor beta chains below, sequenced in a study of blood T cell repertoires in COVID-19. Profiled with immunoSEQ multiplex PCR; TCRdb holds only in-frame clones, not every one. The sample carries some 80,000 clones, about 78% recorded once. Sequencing was performed on peripheral blood. The receptors come from a man aged 55 to 70 with COVID-19, enrolled during active disease.

This clone has a count of ten or more. The rearrangement joins TRBV6-6 to TRBJ2-2, with D hard to call. Per the germline V gene, CDR1 is MNHNY and CDR2 is SVGAGI (reference sequence). The CDR3 runs to 14 residues. Trimming pared 7 bases from V and 7 bases from J, leaving 16 bases between. DNA of the CDR3: TGTGCCAGCACCCCGCGTCTCGCCGTCGGGGAGCTGTTTTTT. The encoded protein is CASTPRLAVGELFF.

This clone was picked up a small number of times. The genes are TRBV29-1 and TRBJ2-7, with unresolved D. Per germline, CDR1 SQVTM and CDR2 ANQGSEA. V lost 3 bases and J 4 bases, leaving 7 bases between the germline ends. This CDR3 has 11 amino acids. DNA for the CDR3: TGCAGCGTTGACGAGGATTACGAGCAGTACTTC. The encoded protein is CSVDEDYEQYF.

The CDR3 DNA reads as TGTGCCAGCAGGGCGGGGGCCCACGAGCAGTACTTC. Encoded protein: CASRAGAHEQYF. This chain joins TRBV6-5 and TRBJ2-7; the D gene is possibly TRBD2 (7 bases). Trimming cost V 6 bases and J 5 bases, with 11 bases left between them. Germline V gene data show CDR1 as MNHEY and CDR2 as SVGAGI. This CDR3 has 12 amino acids.

V and J are TRBV14 and TRBJ2-3, with 10 bases matching TRBD2. CDR3 length: 16 amino acids. Trimming cost V 0 bases and J 2 bases; bases outside gene matches: 2. CDR1 SGHDN and CDR2 FVKESK come from the germline V gene. As DNA, the CDR3 is TGTGCCAGCAGCCAAGAACTAGCGGGGCACACAGATACGCAGTATTTT. Protein sequence: CASSQELAGHTDTQYF.

The chain carries TRBV9 and TRBJ2-7, with D perhaps matching TRBD2 (6 bases). Trimming removed 0 bases at V and 3 bases at J, with 13 bases between. CDR3 length: 15 residues. Germline CDR1 and CDR2: SGDLS and YYNGEE. The chain's CDR3 is CASSVGPGADYEQYF. CDR3 bases: TGTGCCAGCAGCGTAGGGCCGGGAGCCGACTACGAGCAGTACTTC. Filled out from reference TRBV9 and TRBJ2-7, the complete variable domain reads DSGVTQTPKHLITATGQRVTLRCSPRSGDLSVYWYQQSLDQGLQFLIQYYNGEERAKGNILERFSAQQFPDLHSELNLSSLELGDSALYFCASSVGPGADYEQYFGPGTRLTVT.

The chain employs TRBV2 and TRBJ1-1; no reliable D call. Trimming took 7 bases from V and 4 from J, leaving 13 bases between them. The CDR3 runs 13 residues. Germline CDR1 reads SNHLY; CDR2 reads FYNNEI. CDR3 region: CASNPTGFTEAFF. CDR3 nucleotide sequence: TGTGCCAGCAACCCCACGGGGTTCACTGAAGCTTTCTTT.

This chain joins TRBV9 and TRBJ2-5; D is ambiguous. Per germline, CDR1 SGDLS and CDR2 YYNGEE. The CDR3 is 14 amino acids. The V end was cut by 0 bases, the J end by 5 bases, with 11 bases between. The CDR3 nucleotides read TGTGCCAGCAGCGTAGTGGGTCAAGCGGAGACCCAGTACTTC. Encoded protein: CASSVVGQAETQYF.

The chain uses TRBV6-5 and TRBJ1-1; no clear D. The CDR3 spans 14 residues. Per germline, CDR1 MNHEY and CDR2 SVGAGI. V gave up 2 bases and J gave up 4 bases, with 11 bases separating them. The chain's CDR3 is CASSYQQAGTEAFF. The CDR3 DNA reads TGTGCCAGCAGTTACCAGCAGGCGGGCACTGAAGCTTTCTTT.

The genes are TRBV5-1 and TRBJ1-2; no clear D gene. The CDR3 extends over 13 amino acids. Trimming pared 2 bases from V and 2 bases from J, leaving 7 bases between. The V gene's germline CDR1 is SGHRS and CDR2 YFSETQ. CDR3 in amino acids: CASSFQQNYGYTF. Written as DNA, the CDR3 is TGCGCCAGCAGCTTTCAACAAAACTATGGCTACACCTTC.